Listed here are 24 T cell receptor beta chains from one sample, sequenced in a study of T cell responses to AZD1222 COVID-19 vaccine. Clones were sequenced by immunoSEQ multiplex PCR, and TCRdb holds only the in-frame ones, with some missing. The sample carries about 200,000 clones, around 90% recorded once. The sequencing here drew on peripheral blood, taken 28 days after the second dose of the MenACWY control vaccine. These receptors were collected from an adult who received the MenACWY meningococcal vaccine as a control.

The rearrangement joins TRBV6-2 or TRBV6-3 to TRBJ1-5; 7 bases map to TRBD1. V was clipped by 5 bases and J by 7 bases; unmatched bases: 8. The CDR3 contains 14 residues. The germline V gene encodes CDR1 MNHEY and CDR2 SVGEGT. The CDR3 DNA reads TGTGCCAGCAGTCCAGGGGGTGGAAGACAGCCCCAGCATTTT. Translation gives CASSPGGGRQPQHF.

CDR3 sequence reads: CSARDHPGYTF. CDR3 nucleotide sequence: TGCAGTGCTAGAGATCACCCTGGCTACACCTTC. This chain uses TRBV20-1 with TRBJ1-2; D uncertain. This CDR3 contains 11 residues. The V end lost 0 bases, the J end lost 7 bases, and 6 bases lay between the germline ends. Germline assignment: CDR1 DFQATT and CDR2 SNEGSKA (reference sequence).

This chain uses TRBV2 with TRBJ2-5, with D uncertain. Germline CDR1 is SNHLY and CDR2 is FYNNEI. The ends were cut back, 0 bases at V and 5 bases at J, with 7 bases in the middle. The CDR3 is 13 residues long. The CDR3 loop reads CASSEALRETQYF. Written as DNA, the CDR3 is TGTGCCAGCAGTGAAGCGCTTCGGGAGACCCAGTACTTC.

CDR3 residues: CASSSGVPPLRESYEQYF. The CDR3 DNA reads as TGTGCCAGCAGTAGCGGTGTTCCCCCTCTGCGGGAATCCTACGAGCAGTACTTC. The chain joins TRBV2 to TRBJ2-7; possibly TRBD2 for D (6 bases). V lost 5 bases to trimming and J lost 1 base, with 24 bases between them. Germline V lookup: CDR1 SNHLY, CDR2 FYNNEI. CDR3 length equals 18 residues. Supplemented by reference TRBV2 and TRBJ2-7, the full variable domain reads EPEVTQTPSHQVTQMGQEVILRCVPISNHLYFYWYRQILGQKVEFLVSFYNNEISEKSEIFDDQFSVERPDGSNFTLKIRSTKLEDSAMYFCASSSGVPPLRESYEQYFGPGTRLTVT.

The genes are TRBV28 and TRBJ1-4; D gene ambiguous. The V and J ends lost 4 bases and 8 bases respectively, with 14 bases between them. Looked up from germline, CDR1 is MDHEN and CDR2 is SYDVKM. CDR3 length equals 14 residues. CDR3 amino acids: CASSSGSDREKLFF. DNA for the CDR3: TGTGCCAGCAGTTCCGGTTCCGATCGGGAAAAACTGTTTTTT.

This chain joins TRBV6-5 and TRBJ2-7; a weak D match, TRBD2 (6 bases). The CDR3 consists of 14 residues. The ends were cut back, 9 bases at V and 2 bases at J, with 17 bases in the middle. Germline V lookup: CDR1 MNHEY, CDR2 SVGAGI. CDR3 DNA sequence: TGTGCCAGTGGCGGGCTAGCGCAAACCTACGAGCAGTACTTC. It translates to CASGGLAQTYEQYF.

This clone was detected only once. The junction departs from the called germline gene at one end, perhaps through a read error. This chain connects TRBV7-9 to TRBJ2-7, with D possibly TRBD1 on 6 matching bases. The CDR3 runs 16 residues. Germline CDR1 reads SEHNR; CDR2 reads FQNEAQ (reference sequence). The CDR3 DNA sequence: TGTGCCAGCAGCTCCGACAGGCTTGCCCCCTTATACACAACTCTCTTC. Its translation: CASSSDRLAPLYTTLF.

The V call is TRBV27, the J call TRBJ2-2; 7 bases align to TRBD1. V shed 10 bases, J shed 0 bases, and the junction held 2 bases outside the gene matches. Germline V gene lookup returns CDR1 MNHEY and CDR2 SMNVEV (reference sequence). This CDR3 comprises 13 residues. Here the CDR3 DNA reads TGTGCCACCGGGACAGCGAACACCGGGGAGCTGTTTTTT. This codes for CATGTANTGELFF.

Concerning this clone: The same CDR3 is also encoded by other DNA sequences in this sample. The V and J genes are TRBV29-1 and TRBJ2-7; D is possibly TRBD1 (6 bases). The CDR3 totals 12 residues. The germline V gene has CDR1 SQVTM and CDR2 ANQGSEA. V was clipped by 5 bases and J by 2 bases, with 10 bases between them. The CDR3 sequence: CSVLTGPYEQYF. Here the CDR3 DNA reads TGCAGCGTTTTGACAGGTCCCTACGAGCAGTACTTC.

The CDR3 sequence: CATSRAGTEYGYTF. Here the CDR3 DNA reads TGTGCCACCAGCAGAGCAGGGACAGAGTATGGCTACACCTTC. The chain joins TRBV15 to TRBJ1-2; 7 bases are a match to TRBD1. Germline V gene sequence: CDR1 LNHNV, CDR2 YYDKDF (reference sequence). CDR3 size: 14 residues. Germline trimming cut 1 base from V and 5 bases from J; bases unmatched to any gene: 4.

The V call is TRBV2, the J call TRBJ2-2; the match to TRBD1 covers 7 bases. Germline CDR1 and CDR2: SNHLY and FYNNEI. The CDR3 has 14 residues. J was trimmed by 6 bases and V by 6 bases; bases with no gene match: 7. CDR3 sequence (DNA): TGTGCCAGCAGATCGACAGGGTTCGCCGGGGAGCTGTTTTTT. Residues: CASRSTGFAGELFF.

This chain joins TRBV5-1 and TRBJ1-5, with D hard to call. The V end was cut by 1 base, the J end by 6 bases, with 11 bases between. This CDR3 comprises 14 residues. Germline V lookup: CDR1 SGHRS, CDR2 YFSETQ. CDR3 residues: CASSLMRERQPQHF. CDR3 coding DNA: TGCGCCAGCAGCTTGATGAGGGAACGTCAGCCCCAGCATTTT.

The chain combines TRBV6-2 or TRBV6-3 with TRBJ2-7; perhaps TRBD1 as D (6 bases). The CDR3 covers 15 residues. The V end lost 5 bases, the J end lost 2 bases, and 16 bases lay between the germline ends. From germline, CDR1 is MNHEY and CDR2 SVGEGT. The chain's CDR3 is CASSGSGTTTYEQYF. CDR3 coding DNA: TGTGCCAGCAGTGGATCCGGGACAACGACCTACGAGCAGTACTTC.

Written as DNA, the CDR3 is TGTGCCAGCAGCCCCTGGGGGGGCCCGGGCATTCAGTACTTC. This gives the protein CASSPWGGPGIQYF. The rearrangement joins TRBV6-2 or TRBV6-3 to TRBJ2-4; TRBD2 is a possible D gene (7 bases). The CDR3 spans 14 residues. The V end lost 6 bases, the J end lost 9 bases, and 18 bases lay between the germline ends. The V gene's germline CDR1 is MNHEY and CDR2 SVGEGT.

The J gene is TRBJ2-5, the V gene TRBV2; 11 bases are a match to TRBD2. J was trimmed by 5 bases and V by 4 bases; bases with no gene match: 15. This CDR3 region has 18 residues. From germline, CDR1 is SNHLY and CDR2 FYNNEI. CDR3 in amino acids: CASSGRGVLAGGSETQYF. The DNA of the CDR3 is TGTGCCAGCAGTGGGAGGGGGGTATTAGCGGGAGGGTCGGAGACCCAGTACTTC.

In regard to this clone: The junction shows a germline mismatch at one end, possibly a read error. The genes are TRBV6-2 or TRBV6-3 and TRBJ2-7; D gene ambiguous. The CDR3 has 12 residues. CDR1 and CDR2 from the germline V gene are MNHEY and SVGEGT. The DNA for the CDR3 is TGTGCCAGCAGTTTCCCCTCCCACGAGCAGTACTTC. Residues: CASSFPSHEQYF.

V gene TRBV10-1 combines with J gene TRBJ2-7, with D perhaps TRBD1 or TRBD2 (5 bases each). Trimming removed 0 bases at V and 2 bases at J, with 11 bases between. CDR1 and CDR2 from the germline V gene are WNHNN and SYGVQD (reference sequence). The CDR3 sequence is 15 residues long. CDR3 DNA sequence: TGCGCCAGCAGTGAGTCGCGGGTGGGGCCCTACGAGCAGTACTTC. It codes for CASSESRVGPYEQYF.

This clone has only a few counts. The chain has TRBV11-2 and TRBJ1-1; D may be TRBD1 (5 bases). V lost 3 bases to trimming and J lost 4 bases, with 12 bases between them. The V gene's germline CDR1 is SGHAT and CDR2 FQNNGV. The CDR3 consists of 14 residues. The CDR3 DNA reads as TGTGCCAGCAGCTTGGGGGGTGGGGGCACTGAAGCTTTCTTT. Translation: CASSLGGGGTEAFF.

The rearrangement joins TRBV7-8 to TRBJ2-5; D ambiguous. Trimming pared 2 bases from V and 7 bases from J, leaving 5 bases between. The CDR3 contains 11 residues. The V gene's germline CDR1 is SGHVS and CDR2 FQNEAQ. The CDR3 bases are TGTGCCAGCAGCTTAAAAGGGACCCAGTACTTC. Translated, it gives CASSLKGTQYF.

This sequence joins TRBV24-1 and TRBJ1-4; tentative D call: TRBD1 (5 bases). V was clipped by 9 bases and J by 10 bases, with 17 bases between them. This CDR3 is 13 amino acids long. Per germline, CDR1 KGHDR and CDR2 SFDVKD. The CDR3 nucleotides read TGTGCCACCTCCTCCCCCAGGGACGCAAAACTGTTTTTT. It encodes CATSSPRDAKLFF.

This clone has just a few counts. The chain couples TRBV6-5 to TRBJ1-1; no clear D gene. The CDR3 covers 13 residues. Trimming shortened V by 6 bases and J by 0 bases, and 8 bases separated the two germline ends. From germline, CDR1 is MNHEY and CDR2 SVGAGI. The CDR3 DNA follows: TGTGCCAGCAGCCGGAAAGTGAACACTGAAGCTTTCTTT. It encodes CASSRKVNTEAFF.

This clone was found a few times. The J gene is TRBJ1-1, the V gene TRBV13; D is undetermined. This CDR3 has 14 amino acids. Germline CDR1 reads PRHDT; CDR2 reads FYEKMQ (reference sequence). The germline V and J ends were trimmed by 5 bases and 3 bases, with 13 bases remaining between them. CDR3 sequence reads: CASSPNLGYTEAFF. The CDR3 region has the DNA TGTGCCAGCAGCCCCAACCTGGGGTACACTGAAGCTTTCTTT.

This clone was detected only once. V usage is TRBV4-1 and J usage is TRBJ1-5; weak D call: TRBD1 (5 bases). There are 14 residues in the CDR3. Trimming pared 1 base from V and 9 bases from J, leaving 13 bases between. Germline CDR1 MGHRA, CDR2 YSYEKL. The CDR3 DNA follows: TGCGCCAGCAGCCAAGCAATCCGGGACGGGCCCCAGCATTTT. Its protein product is CASSQAIRDGPQHF.

Written as DNA, the CDR3 is TGTGCCAGCAGTTTTACGGACACTGAAGCTTTCTTT. This codes for CASSFTDTEAFF. The chain couples TRBV12-3 or TRBV12-4 to TRBJ1-1; no clear D. V lost 3 bases and J 3 bases, leaving 5 bases between the germline ends. The CDR3 totals 12 residues.